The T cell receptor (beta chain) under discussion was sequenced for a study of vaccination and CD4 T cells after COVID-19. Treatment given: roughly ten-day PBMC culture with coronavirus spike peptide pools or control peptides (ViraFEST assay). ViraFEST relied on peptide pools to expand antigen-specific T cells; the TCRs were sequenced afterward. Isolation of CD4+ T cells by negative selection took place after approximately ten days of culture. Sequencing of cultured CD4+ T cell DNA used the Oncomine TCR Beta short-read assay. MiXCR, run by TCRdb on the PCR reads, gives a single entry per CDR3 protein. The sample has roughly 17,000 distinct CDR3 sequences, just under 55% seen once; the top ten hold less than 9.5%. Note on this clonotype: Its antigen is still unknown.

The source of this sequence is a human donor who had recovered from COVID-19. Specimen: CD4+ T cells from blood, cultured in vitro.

The CDR3 DNA is TGTGCCAGCAGTCTGCCCGGGACTAGCCTAAACATTCAGTACTTC. It codes for CASSLPGTSLNIQYF. The rearrangement links TRBV12-3 or TRBV12-4 to TRBJ2-4; TRBD2 aligns across 9 bases. Trimming removed 5 bases from V and 6 bases from J; junction bases left unmatched: 8. The CDR3 sequence is 15 residues long.